The 13 T cell receptor beta chains below were found in one sample sequenced in a study of shared clonotypes between healthy human individuals. Generated by immunoSEQ multiplex PCR, the TCRdb table keeps only in-frame clones and is missing some. Here the sample spans 490,000 or so clones, about 79% being singletons. Sequencing was performed on PBMCs. Source of these receptors: a middle-aged woman in good health. Some clones in this sample may be carry-over from other donors' samples.

The chain uses TRBV6-5 and TRBJ2-7, with TRBD2 matching over 13 bases. The CDR3 is 15 residues long. From germline, CDR1 is MNHEY and CDR2 SVGAGI. J was trimmed by 2 bases and V by 6 bases; bases with no gene match: 4. CDR3 DNA sequence: TGTGCCAGCAGATACACTAGCGGGAGGGCCTACGAGCAGTACTTC. This sequence encodes CASRYTSGRAYEQYF.

This chain connects TRBV4-3 to TRBJ2-3; 10 bases are shared with TRBD2. The germline gives CDR1 LGHNA, CDR2 YSLEER. The CDR3 runs to 17 residues. Losses at the gene ends were 0 bases for V and 2 bases for J; bases not matched to a gene: 5. CDR3 coding DNA: TGCGCCAGCAGCCAAGATCTAGGACTAGCGGTCACAGATACGCAGTATTTT. It encodes CASSQDLGLAVTDTQYF.

J is TRBJ2-7 and V is TRBV6-6, with 8 bases fitting TRBD1. CDR3 size: 15 residues. Losses at the gene ends were 0 bases for V and 4 bases for J; bases not matched to a gene: 5. Germline V gene sequence: CDR1 MNHNY, CDR2 SVGAGI (reference sequence). The CDR3 protein is CASSYSPGTGYEQYF. CDR3 bases: TGTGCCAGCAGTTACTCCCCCGGGACAGGTTACGAGCAGTACTTC.

The chain combines TRBV27 with TRBJ2-1; 15 bases are shared with TRBD2. Germline lookup yields CDR1 MNHEY and CDR2 SMNVEV (reference sequence). Trimming cost V 4 bases and J 4 bases; bases outside gene matches: 2. The CDR3 consists of 16 residues. The CDR3 region has the DNA TGTGCCAGCAGTTCCGGACTAGCGGGAGGGTACAATGAGCAGTTCTTC. Translation: CASSSGLAGGYNEQFF.

This chain uses TRBV6-6 with TRBJ2-7; D remains unclear. The germline gives CDR1 MNHNY, CDR2 SVGAGI (reference sequence). Trimming shortened V by 4 bases and J by 3 bases, and 16 bases separated the two germline ends. This CDR3 spans 15 amino acids. CDR3 nucleotide sequence: TGTGCCAGCAGTTCCACCGGACGTTCCCTCTACGAGCAGTACTTC. Protein product: CASSSTGRSLYEQYF.

This chain links TRBV6-6 with TRBJ1-3, with 7 bases matching TRBD1. Germline assignment: CDR1 MNHNY and CDR2 SVGAGI (reference sequence). This CDR3 contains 16 residues. V dropped 2 bases and J dropped 2; count of bases not matched to a gene: 6. The CDR3 DNA follows: TGTGCCAGCAGTTACCCTCCCGACAGGGCTGGAAACACCATATATTTT. Residues: CASSYPPDRAGNTIYF.

This clone was counted between two and nine times. The rearrangement uses TRBV9 and TRBJ1-1; D might be TRBD1 (6 bases). This CDR3 spans 14 amino acids. Between the trimmed V and J ends, which lost 0 bases and 5 bases, there was a span of 11 bases. The germline V gene encodes CDR1 SGDLS and CDR2 YYNGEE. CDR3 protein: CASSVVTGITEAFF. CDR3 nucleotide sequence: TGTGCCAGCAGCGTAGTCACAGGGATAACTGAAGCTTTCTTT.

V usage is TRBV18 and J usage is TRBJ2-5, with 7 bases identical to TRBD1. Unmatched junction bases numbered 6, after V lost 3 bases and J lost 2 bases. The CDR3 spans 15 residues. Germline loops: CDR1 KGHSH, CDR2 LQKENI. The CDR3 region is CASSPQLDRQETQYF. The DNA of the CDR3 is TGTGCCAGCTCACCCCAGCTGGACAGGCAAGAGACCCAGTACTTC.

Concerning this clone: The germline gene is not matched at one end of the junction; a read error may be the cause. This chain uses TRBV7-9 with TRBJ2-7; TRBD2 agrees at 10 bases. CDR3 length equals 14 residues. In germline, CDR1 is SEHNR, CDR2 FQNEAQ (reference sequence). The chain's CDR3 is CASSQGTSDYEQYF. The CDR3 DNA sequence: TGCGCCAGCAGCCAAGGGACTAGCGACTACGAGCAGTACTTC.

The chain carries TRBV21-1 and TRBJ1-5; the table's D gene call, TRBD1, was not cross checked with the DNA. TRBV21-1 is a listed pseudogene. There are 16 residues in the CDR3. DNA of the CDR3: TGTGCCAGCAGCAAAGGGGACAGCATTAGCAATCAGCCCCAGCATTTT. This sequence encodes CASSKGDSISNQPQHF.

A note on this clone: Other nucleotide sequences in the sample specify the same CDR3. The chain joins TRBV19 to TRBJ1-2; tentative D call: TRBD1 (5 bases). The CDR3 spans 15 residues. Per germline, CDR1 LNHDA and CDR2 SQIVND (reference sequence). V lost 3 bases to trimming and J lost 0 bases, with 11 bases between them. The CDR3 region has the DNA TGTGCCAGTAGTATTGGGACGGGAGCTAACTATGGCTACACCTTC. This translates into CASSIGTGANYGYTF.

This clone came up a few times. V gene TRBV5-1 combines with J gene TRBJ1-1, with D hard to call. V was trimmed by 0 bases and J by 11 bases, leaving 11 bases between them. The V gene's germline CDR1 is SGHRS and CDR2 YFSETQ. The CDR3 covers 12 residues. The CDR3 DNA reads as TGCGCCAGCAGCTTGGATTTGGATACGGCTTTCTTT. It codes for CASSLDLDTAFF. The whole variable domain, filled in from reference TRBV5-1 and TRBJ1-1, reads KAGVTQTPRYLIKTRGQQVTLSCSPISGHRSVSWYQQTPGQGLQFLFEYFSETQRNKGNFPGRFSGRQFSNSRSEMNVSTLELGDSALYLCASSLDLDTAFFGQGTRLTVV.

The rearrangement links TRBV13 to TRBJ1-3; 7 bases are shared with TRBD1. V lost 5 bases and J lost 5; bases outside the gene matches: 12. Germline values: CDR1 PRHDT, CDR2 FYEKMQ (reference sequence). The CDR3 is 16 amino acids. The CDR3 here is CASSLTTGVWRNTIYF. In DNA, the CDR3 is TGTGCCAGCAGCCTAACCACAGGGGTTTGGAGAAACACCATATATTTT.